This entry is about one T cell receptor beta chain. Its antigen is not known. The data belong to a study of cytomegalovirus exposure and HLA in healthy donors. Study summary: A prior study identified 110 million or so unique TCR beta sequences from about 200 million T cells.

Primers: 60 Vbeta forward and 13 Jbeta reverse. Profiling relied on immunoSEQ multiplex PCR, and the TCRdb table lists in-frame clones only, not all of them. The sample lists about 150,000 clones; about 85% were seen once. When sampled, the donors appeared nominally healthy, though they likely had unrecorded immune exposures. General study points: TCR beta chains associated with HLA were, in a later analysis, more clonally expanded than equally common others.

The germline V gene encodes CDR1 MRHNA and CDR2 SNTAGT. The CDR3 length is 13 residues. V lost 9 bases and J lost 1, with 9 bases in between. What was sequenced was PBMCs. The genes are TRBV6-4 and TRBJ2-2; maybe TRBD1 (5 bases). The receptor's source is a boy between 2 and 10 years old in good health and CMV-seronegative. The CDR3 DNA reads as TGTGCCAGTTCCCAGGGGAACACCGGGGAGCTGTTTTTT. Translation gives CASSQGNTGELFF.